This T cell receptor beta chain is drawn from a study of blood T cells in healthy people across ages. Study context: Capture via template switching afforded approximately one barcoded beta molecule per two T cells.

In regard to this clonotype: Its antigen is not identified.

PCR was performed a second time for about 6 to 12 cycles using a sample-barcoded 5' primer and a J-beta primer mix. Each cDNA molecule was tagged by a template-switch adaptor that had 12 random nucleotides. MiXCR, run by TCRdb on the 5' RACE reads, gives a single entry per CDR3 protein. The data show hundreds of thousands of distinct CDR3 sequences, around 28% seen once. Overall study results and limits: There was a strong correlation between TCR beta diversity and naive T cell percentage.

The CDR3 spans 16 residues. The V and J ends lost 6 bases and 2 bases, in that order; junction bases with no gene match: 5. The receptor's source is a woman over 75 in good health. The sample comprised blood. The rearrangement joins TRBV12-3 or TRBV12-4 to TRBJ1-3; 12 bases align to TRBD1. This CDR3 reads CASRGTGGSTGNTIYF. The DNA of the CDR3 is TGTGCCAGCAGGGGGACAGGGGGCTCTACTGGAAACACCATATATTTT.